This TCR beta chain was documented in a study of human T cells and chemical hapten exposure. At the level of the study: Sensitization used 2% DPC on around 2 cm by around 2 cm upper inner arm skin. For the approximately 25-week duration of the study, patients were given weekly doses of diphenylcyclopropenone on the scalp. Reading of the patch tests, which applied 0.01% DPC to the upper back, occurred at 6 days.

This clonotype was detected ten times or more. V lost 1 base, J lost 4 bases, and 2 bases lay in between. CDR1 and CDR2 (germline): SGHTA, FQGNSA. This CDR3 region has 12 residues. Via MiXCR, TCRdb re-called the RACE reads, giving one row per CDR3 protein. The sample includes approximately 71,000 distinct CDR3 sequences, over 8.5% of them seen just once. Sample time point: patch test 3, about 24 weeks after DPC sensitization. Stated treatment: therapeutic diphenylcyclopropenone sensitization with weekly scalp DPC. Alopecia patients deemed DPC-suitable, aged 18 to 70, excluding pregnancy. This chain links TRBV7-2 with TRBJ2-1; D is uncertain. Specimen: whole blood, collected in connection with sensitization to the hapten diphenylcyclopropenone (DPC). The receptor was derived from a woman aged 45-59 years with alopecia areata. Some clones in this sample may be carry-over from other donors' samples. In DNA, the CDR3 is TGTGCCAGCAGCTTAGATTACAATGAGCAGTTCTTC. This translates into CASSLDYNEQFF.